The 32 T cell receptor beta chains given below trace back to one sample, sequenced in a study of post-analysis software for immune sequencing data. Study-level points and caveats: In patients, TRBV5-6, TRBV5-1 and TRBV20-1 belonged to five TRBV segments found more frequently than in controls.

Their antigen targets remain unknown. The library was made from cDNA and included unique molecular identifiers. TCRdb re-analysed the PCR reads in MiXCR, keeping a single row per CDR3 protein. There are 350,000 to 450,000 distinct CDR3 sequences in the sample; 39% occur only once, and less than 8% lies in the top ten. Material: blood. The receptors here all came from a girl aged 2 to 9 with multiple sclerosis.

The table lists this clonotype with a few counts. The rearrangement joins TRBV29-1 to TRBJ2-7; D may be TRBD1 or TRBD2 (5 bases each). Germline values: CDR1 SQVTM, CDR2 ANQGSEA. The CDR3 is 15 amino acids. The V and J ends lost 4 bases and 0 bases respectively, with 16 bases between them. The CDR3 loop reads CSVGNGAGLSYEQYF. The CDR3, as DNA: TGCAGCGTTGGGAACGGGGCAGGGCTCTCCTACGAGCAGTACTTC.

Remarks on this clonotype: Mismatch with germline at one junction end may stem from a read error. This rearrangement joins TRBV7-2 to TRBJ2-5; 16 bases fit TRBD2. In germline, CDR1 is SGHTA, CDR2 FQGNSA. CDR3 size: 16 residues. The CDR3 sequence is CAGRSGLAGGGETQYF. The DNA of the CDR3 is TGTGCCGGCAGGTCGGGACTAGCGGGAGGGGGAGAGACCCAGTACTTC.

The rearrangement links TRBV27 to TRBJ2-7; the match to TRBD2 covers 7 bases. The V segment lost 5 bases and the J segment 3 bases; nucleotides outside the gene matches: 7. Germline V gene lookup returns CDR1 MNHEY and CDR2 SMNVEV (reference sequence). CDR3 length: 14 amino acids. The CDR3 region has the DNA TGTGCCAGCAGTGGGGGAGGGGTGGTCTACGAGCAGTACTTC. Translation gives CASSGGGVVYEQYF.

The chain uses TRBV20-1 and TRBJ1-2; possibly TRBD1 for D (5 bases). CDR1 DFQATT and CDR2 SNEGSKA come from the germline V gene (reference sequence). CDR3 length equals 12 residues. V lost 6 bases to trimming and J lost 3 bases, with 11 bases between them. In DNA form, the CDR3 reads TGCAGTGCAGCGTCCAGGGACTATGGCTACACCTTC. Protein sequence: CSAASRDYGYTF.

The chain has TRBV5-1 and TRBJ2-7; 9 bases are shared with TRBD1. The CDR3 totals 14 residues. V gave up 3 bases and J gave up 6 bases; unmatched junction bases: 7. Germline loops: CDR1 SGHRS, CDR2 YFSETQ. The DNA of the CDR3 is TGCGCCAGCAGCTGGGGGACAGGGCACATCGAGCAGTACTTC. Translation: CASSWGTGHIEQYF. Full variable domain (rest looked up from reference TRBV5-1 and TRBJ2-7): KAGVTQTPRYLIKTRGQQVTLSCSPISGHRSVSWYQQTPGQGLQFLFEYFSETQRNKGNFPGRFSGRQFSNSRSEMNVSTLELGDSALYLCASSWGTGHIEQYFGPGTRLTVT.

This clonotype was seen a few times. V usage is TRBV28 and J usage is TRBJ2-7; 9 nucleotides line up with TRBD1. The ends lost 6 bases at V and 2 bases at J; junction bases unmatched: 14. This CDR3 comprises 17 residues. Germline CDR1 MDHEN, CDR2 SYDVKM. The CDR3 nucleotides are TGTGCCAGCAGCTATACCCTGGACAGGGGACAAACCTACGAGCAGTACTTC. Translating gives CASSYTLDRGQTYEQYF.

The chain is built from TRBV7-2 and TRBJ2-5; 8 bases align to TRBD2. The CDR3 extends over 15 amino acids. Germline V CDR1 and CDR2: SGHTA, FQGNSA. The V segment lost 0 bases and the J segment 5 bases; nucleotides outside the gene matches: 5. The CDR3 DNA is TGTGCCAGCAGCTTAGCCGGGGGGGTACAGGAGACCCAGTACTTC. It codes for CASSLAGGVQETQYF. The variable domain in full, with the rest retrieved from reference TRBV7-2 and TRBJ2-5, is GAGVSQSPSNKVTEKGKDVELRCDPISGHTALYWYRQSLGQGLEFLIYFQGNSAPDKSGLPSDRFSAERTGGSVSTLTIQRTQQEDSAVYLCASSLAGGVQETQYFGPGTRLLVL.

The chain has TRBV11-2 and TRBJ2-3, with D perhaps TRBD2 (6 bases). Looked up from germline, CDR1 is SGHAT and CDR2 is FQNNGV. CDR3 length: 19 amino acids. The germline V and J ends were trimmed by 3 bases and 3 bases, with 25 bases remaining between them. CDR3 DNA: TGTGCCAGCAGCTTCGTCTCTGGACCTTGGACTAAGCTGACAGATACGCAGTATTTT. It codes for CASSFVSGPWTKLTDTQYF.

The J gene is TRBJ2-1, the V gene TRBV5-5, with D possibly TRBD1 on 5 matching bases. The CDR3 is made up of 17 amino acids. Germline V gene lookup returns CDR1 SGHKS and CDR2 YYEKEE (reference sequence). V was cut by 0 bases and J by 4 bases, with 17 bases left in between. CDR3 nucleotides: TGTGCCAGCAGCTTGGGCAGGGCACCATTTCTTTACAATGAGCAGTTCTTC. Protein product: CASSLGRAPFLYNEQFF.

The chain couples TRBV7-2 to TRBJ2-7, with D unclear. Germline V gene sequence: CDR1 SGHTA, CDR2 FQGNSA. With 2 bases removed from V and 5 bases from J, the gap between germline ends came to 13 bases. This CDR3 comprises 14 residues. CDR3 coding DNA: TGTGCCAGCAGCTTACCAGGAGTAGAGGACGAGCAGTACTTC. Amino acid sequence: CASSLPGVEDEQYF.

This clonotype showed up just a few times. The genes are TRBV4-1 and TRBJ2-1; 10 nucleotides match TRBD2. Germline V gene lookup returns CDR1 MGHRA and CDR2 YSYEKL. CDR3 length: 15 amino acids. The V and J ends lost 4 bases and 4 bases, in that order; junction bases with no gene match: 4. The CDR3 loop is CASSPLLAGYNEQFF. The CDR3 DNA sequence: TGCGCCAGCAGCCCCTTACTAGCGGGGTACAATGAGCAGTTCTTC.

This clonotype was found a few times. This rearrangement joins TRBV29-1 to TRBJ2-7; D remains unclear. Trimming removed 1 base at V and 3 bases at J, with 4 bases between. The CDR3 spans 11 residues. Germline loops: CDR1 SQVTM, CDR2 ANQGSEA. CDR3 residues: CSVEAGYEQYF. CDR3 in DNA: TGCAGCGTTGAAGCGGGCTACGAGCAGTACTTC.

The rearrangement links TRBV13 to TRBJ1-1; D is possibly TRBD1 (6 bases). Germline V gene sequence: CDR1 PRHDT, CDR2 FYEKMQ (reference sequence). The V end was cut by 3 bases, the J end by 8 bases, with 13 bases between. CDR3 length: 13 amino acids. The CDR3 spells CASSLGGAREAFF. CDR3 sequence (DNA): TGTGCCAGCAGCTTGGGGGGGGCCAGGGAAGCTTTCTTT.

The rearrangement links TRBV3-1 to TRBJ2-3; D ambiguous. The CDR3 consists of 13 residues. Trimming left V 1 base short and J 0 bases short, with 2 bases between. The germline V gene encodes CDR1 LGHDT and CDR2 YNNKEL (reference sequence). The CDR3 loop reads CASSQASTDTQYF. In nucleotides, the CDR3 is TGTGCCAGCAGCCAAGCTAGCACAGATACGCAGTATTTT.

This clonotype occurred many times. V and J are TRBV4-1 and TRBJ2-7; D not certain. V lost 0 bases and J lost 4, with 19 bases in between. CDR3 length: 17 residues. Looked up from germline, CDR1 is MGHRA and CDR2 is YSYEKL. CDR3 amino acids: CASSQDNGPGALYEQYF. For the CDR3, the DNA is TGCGCCAGCAGCCAAGATAACGGACCGGGTGCGCTTTACGAGCAGTACTTC.

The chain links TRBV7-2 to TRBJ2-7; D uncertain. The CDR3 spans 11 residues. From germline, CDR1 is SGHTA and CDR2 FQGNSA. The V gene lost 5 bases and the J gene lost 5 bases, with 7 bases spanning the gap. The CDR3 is CASSIHHEQYF. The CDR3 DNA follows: TGTGCCAGCAGCATCCATCACGAGCAGTACTTC.

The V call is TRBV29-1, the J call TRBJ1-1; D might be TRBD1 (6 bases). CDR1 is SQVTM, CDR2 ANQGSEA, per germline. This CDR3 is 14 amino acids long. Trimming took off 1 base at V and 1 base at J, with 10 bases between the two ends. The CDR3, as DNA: TGCAGCGTTGAAGGGGGACATCCGAACACTGAAGCTTTCTTT. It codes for CSVEGGHPNTEAFF.

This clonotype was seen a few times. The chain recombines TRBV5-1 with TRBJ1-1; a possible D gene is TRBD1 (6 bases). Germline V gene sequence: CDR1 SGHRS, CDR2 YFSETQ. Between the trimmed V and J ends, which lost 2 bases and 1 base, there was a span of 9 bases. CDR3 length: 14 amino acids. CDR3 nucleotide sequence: TGCGCCAGCAGCTTTGCAGGGGCGAACACTGAAGCTTTCTTT. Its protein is CASSFAGANTEAFF.

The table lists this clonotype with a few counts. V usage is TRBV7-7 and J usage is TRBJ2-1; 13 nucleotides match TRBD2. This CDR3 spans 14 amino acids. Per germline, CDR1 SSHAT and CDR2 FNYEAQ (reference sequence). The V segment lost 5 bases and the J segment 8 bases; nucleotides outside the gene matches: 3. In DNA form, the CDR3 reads TGTGCCAGCAGCCGAGGGACTAGCGGGGATGAGCAGTTCTTC. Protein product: CASSRGTSGDEQFF.

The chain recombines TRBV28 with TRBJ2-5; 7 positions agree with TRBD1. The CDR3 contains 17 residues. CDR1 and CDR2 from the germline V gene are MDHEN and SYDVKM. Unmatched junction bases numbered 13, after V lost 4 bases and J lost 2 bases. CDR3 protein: CASSSAARQGQQETQYF. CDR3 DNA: TGTGCCAGCAGTTCTGCCGCCCGACAGGGACAACAAGAGACCCAGTACTTC. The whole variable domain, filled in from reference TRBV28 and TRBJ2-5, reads DVKVTQSSRYLVKRTGEKVFLECVQDMDHENMFWYRQDPGLGLRLIYFSYDVKMKEKGDIPEGYSVSREKKERFSLILESASTNQTSMYLCASSSAARQGQQETQYFGPGTRLLVL.

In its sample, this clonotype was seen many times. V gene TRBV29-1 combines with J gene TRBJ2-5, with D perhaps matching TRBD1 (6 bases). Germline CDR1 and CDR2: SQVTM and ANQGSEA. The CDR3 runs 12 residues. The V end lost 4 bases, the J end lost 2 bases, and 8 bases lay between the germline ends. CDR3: CSVGTVQETQYF. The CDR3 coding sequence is TGCAGCGTTGGGACAGTTCAAGAGACCCAGTACTTC.

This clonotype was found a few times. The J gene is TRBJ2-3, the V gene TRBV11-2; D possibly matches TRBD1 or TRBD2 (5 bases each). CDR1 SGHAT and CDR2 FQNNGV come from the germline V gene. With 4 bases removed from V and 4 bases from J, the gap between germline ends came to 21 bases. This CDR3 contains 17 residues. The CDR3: CASSSRGGQGKADTQYF. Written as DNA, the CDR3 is TGTGCCAGCAGCTCTCGGGGTGGGCAGGGAAAGGCAGATACGCAGTATTTT.

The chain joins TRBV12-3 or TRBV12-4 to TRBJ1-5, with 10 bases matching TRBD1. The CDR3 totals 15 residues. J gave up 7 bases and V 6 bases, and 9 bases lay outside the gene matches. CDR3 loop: CASRATGGAGQPQHF. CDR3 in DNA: TGTGCCAGCAGGGCGACAGGGGGCGCAGGGCAGCCCCAGCATTTT.

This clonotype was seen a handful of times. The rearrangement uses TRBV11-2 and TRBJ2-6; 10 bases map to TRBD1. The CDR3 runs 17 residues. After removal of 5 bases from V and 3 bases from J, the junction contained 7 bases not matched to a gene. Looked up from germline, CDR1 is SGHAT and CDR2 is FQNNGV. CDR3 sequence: CASSDRDRGSGANVLTF. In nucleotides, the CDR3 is TGTGCCAGCAGCGATAGGGACAGGGGCAGTGGGGCCAACGTCCTGACTTTC. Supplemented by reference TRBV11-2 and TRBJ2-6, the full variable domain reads EAGVAQSPRYKIIEKRQSVAFWCNPISGHATLYWYQQILGQGPKLLIQFQNNGVVDDSQLPKDRFSAERLKGVDSTLKIQPAKLEDSAVYLCASSDRDRGSGANVLTFGAGSRLTVL.

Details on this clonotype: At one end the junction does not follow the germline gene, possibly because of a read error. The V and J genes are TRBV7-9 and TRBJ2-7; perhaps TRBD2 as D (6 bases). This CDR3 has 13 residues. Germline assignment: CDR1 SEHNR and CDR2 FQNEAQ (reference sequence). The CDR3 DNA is TGTGCCAGCAGCCCTCGGGACTCCTACGTGCAGTACTTC. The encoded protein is CASSPRDSYVQYF.

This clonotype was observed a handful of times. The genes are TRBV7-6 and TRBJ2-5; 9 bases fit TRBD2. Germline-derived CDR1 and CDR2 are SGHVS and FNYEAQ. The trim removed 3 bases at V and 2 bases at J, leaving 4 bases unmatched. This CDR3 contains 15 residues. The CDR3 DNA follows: TGTGCCAGCAGCTTTCGGACTAGCGCTCAAGAGACCCAGTACTTC. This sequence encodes CASSFRTSAQETQYF. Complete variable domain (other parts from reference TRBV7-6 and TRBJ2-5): GAGVSQSPRYKVTKRGQDVALRCDPISGHVSLYWYRQALGQGPEFLTYFNYEAQQDKSGLPNDRFSAERPEGSISTLTIQRTEQRDSAMYRCASSFRTSAQETQYFGPGTRLLVL.

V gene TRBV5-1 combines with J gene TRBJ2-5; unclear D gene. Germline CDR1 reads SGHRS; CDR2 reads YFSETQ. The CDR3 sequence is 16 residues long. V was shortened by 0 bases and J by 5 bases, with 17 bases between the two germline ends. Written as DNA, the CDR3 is TGCGCCAGCAGCTTGGCCAAGGCATCCCTGGGGGAGACCCAGTACTTC. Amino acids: CASSLAKASLGETQYF.

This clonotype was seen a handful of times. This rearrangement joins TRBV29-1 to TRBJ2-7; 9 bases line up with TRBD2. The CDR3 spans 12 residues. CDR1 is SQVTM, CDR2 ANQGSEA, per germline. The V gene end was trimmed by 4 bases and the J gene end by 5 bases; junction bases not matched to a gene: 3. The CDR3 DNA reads TGCAGCGTTGGAGTAGCGGGAGACGAGCAGTACTTC. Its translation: CSVGVAGDEQYF.

CDR3 amino acids: CASSRTGRDQPQHF. In DNA, the CDR3 is TGTGCCAGCAGCCGGACAGGGAGGGATCAGCCCCAGCATTTT. The chain employs TRBV9 and TRBJ1-5, with 8 nucleotides matching TRBD1. CDR1 is SGDLS, CDR2 YYNGEE, per germline. This CDR3 is built from 14 residues. Trimming removed 4 bases from V and 5 bases from J; junction bases left unmatched: 5. The complete variable domain, with remaining parts taken from reference TRBV9 and TRBJ1-5, reads DSGVTQTPKHLITATGQRVTLRCSPRSGDLSVYWYQQSLDQGLQFLIQYYNGEERAKGNILERFSAQQFPDLHSELNLSSLELGDSALYFCASSRTGRDQPQHFGDGTRLSIL.

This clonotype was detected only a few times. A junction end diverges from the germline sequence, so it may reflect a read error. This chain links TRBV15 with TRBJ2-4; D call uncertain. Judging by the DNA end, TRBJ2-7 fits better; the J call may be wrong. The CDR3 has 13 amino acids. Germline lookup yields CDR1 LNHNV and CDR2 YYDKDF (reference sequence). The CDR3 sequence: CATGRALGHEQYF. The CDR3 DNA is TGTGCCACCGGCAGAGCCCTAGGGCACGAGCAGTACTTC.

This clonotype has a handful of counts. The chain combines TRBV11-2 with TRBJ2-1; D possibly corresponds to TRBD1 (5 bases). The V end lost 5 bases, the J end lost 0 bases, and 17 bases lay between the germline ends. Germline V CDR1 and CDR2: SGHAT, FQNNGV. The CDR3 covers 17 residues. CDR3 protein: CASSPFPGRGSYNEQFF. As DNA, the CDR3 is TGTGCCAGCAGCCCCTTCCCCGGTAGGGGCTCCTACAATGAGCAGTTCTTC.

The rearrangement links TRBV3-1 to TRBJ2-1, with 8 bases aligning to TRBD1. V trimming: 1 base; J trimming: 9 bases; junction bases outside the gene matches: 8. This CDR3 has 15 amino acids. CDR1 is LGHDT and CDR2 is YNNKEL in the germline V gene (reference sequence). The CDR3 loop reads CASSQGTGPRGEQFF. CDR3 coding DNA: TGTGCCAGCAGCCAAGGGACAGGGCCTCGTGGTGAGCAGTTCTTC.